This entry lists 24 T cell receptor beta chains sequenced from one sample in a study of response to subunit inactivated influenza vaccine. TCRdb re-called the RT-PCR reads with MiXCR, one entry per CDR3 protein. The sample holds more than 450,000 distinct CDR3 sequences, about an eighth seen once. This specimen was PBMCs from blood, taken on the day of vaccination. The receptors here all came from a man between 45 and 60 years old who received an inactivated influenza vaccine.

This clonotype was counted ten times or more. J is TRBJ2-1 and V is TRBV6-1; D remains unclear. The CDR3 has 13 amino acids. Trimming removed 7 bases from V and 5 bases from J, with 12 bases in between. Germline values: CDR1 MNHNS, CDR2 SASEGT. The CDR3 DNA sequence: TGTGCCAGCACTCTTGACTGGAACAATGAGCAGTTCTTC. Its translation is CASTLDWNNEQFF.

The J gene is TRBJ2-4, the V gene TRBV20-1; D perhaps matches TRBD2 (5 bases). V lost 4 bases and J 5 bases, leaving 15 bases between the germline ends. In germline, CDR1 is DFQATT, CDR2 SNEGSKA (reference sequence). This CDR3 comprises 14 residues. CDR3 in amino acids: CSAKDYFGQNIQYF. The CDR3 nucleotides are TGCAGTGCTAAAGACTACTTCGGCCAAAACATTCAGTACTTC.

The V call is TRBV29-1, the J call TRBJ2-4; 8 nucleotides agree with TRBD2. Germline loops: CDR1 SQVTM, CDR2 ANQGSEA. The CDR3 runs to 13 residues. Here the CDR3 reads CNPRGTSKNIQYF. CDR3 bases: TGCAACCCTCGGGGGACTAGCAAAAACATTCAGTACTTC.

A word on this clonotype: A much larger clone differs from this one at a single base, so this may be a read error. V usage is TRBV12-3 or TRBV12-4 and J usage is TRBJ2-1, with D hard to call. The V end lost 6 bases, the J end lost 4 bases, and 1 base lay between the germline ends. CDR3 length: 10 amino acids. CDR3 sequence: CASRYNEQFF. The CDR3 coding sequence is TGTGCCAGCAGGTACAATGAGCAGTTCTTC.

The V and J genes are TRBV19 and TRBJ2-1, with 8 bases lining up with TRBD2. CDR3 size: 17 residues. Germline CDR1 and CDR2: LNHDA and SQIVND (reference sequence). Trimming took 5 bases from V and 1 from J; bases not matched to a gene: 10. The chain's CDR3 is CASSDYAGGPSYNEQFF. CDR3 bases: TGTGCCAGTAGTGATTATGCGGGGGGCCCGTCCTACAATGAGCAGTTCTTC.

The chain carries TRBV5-1 and TRBJ2-3; 9 bases align to TRBD2. Germline CDR1 SGHRS, CDR2 YFSETQ. Trimming cost V 6 bases and J 4 bases; bases outside gene matches: 3. This CDR3 comprises 13 residues. CDR3: CASMAGGPDTQYF. DNA of the CDR3: TGCGCCAGCATGGCGGGGGGGCCAGATACGCAGTATTTT.

The chain's CDR3 is CASSEVGGSYNEQFF. In DNA, the CDR3 is TGTGCCAGCAGCGAGGTGGGGGGCTCGTACAATGAGCAGTTCTTC. V usage is TRBV11-2 and J usage is TRBJ2-1; the D call may be TRBD1 or TRBD2 (6 bases each). Looked up from germline, CDR1 is SGHAT and CDR2 is FQNNGV. The CDR3 spans 15 residues. Trimming took 5 bases from V and 4 from J, leaving 15 bases between them.

The chain couples TRBV18 to TRBJ2-4; 9 bases fit TRBD2. V gave up 2 bases and J gave up 3 bases; unmatched junction bases: 5. CDR1 and CDR2 (germline): KGHSH, LQKENI. This CDR3 contains 16 residues. The CDR3 bases are TGTGCCAGCTCACCAGGCGGGAGGGCCGTCAAAAACATTCAGTACTTC. Residues: CASSPGGRAVKNIQYF.

This clonotype occurred a few times. The genes are TRBV29-1 and TRBJ2-5; the D gene is possibly TRBD2 (6 bases). Germline V gene sequence: CDR1 SQVTM, CDR2 ANQGSEA. V lost 8 bases and J 4 bases, leaving 20 bases between the germline ends. This CDR3 region has 14 residues. The CDR3 DNA reads as TGCAGCACTGGTATGGGCGGGGCCGGAGAGACCCAGTACTTC. Protein sequence: CSTGMGGAGETQYF.

The rearrangement joins TRBV7-2 to TRBJ2-1; D possibly corresponds to TRBD2 (6 bases). The CDR3 has 17 residues. The V end was cut by 0 bases, the J end by 4 bases, with 16 bases between. Germline V lookup: CDR1 SGHTA, CDR2 FQGNSA. The CDR3 sequence is CASSLALAGRVYNEQFF. Here the CDR3 DNA reads TGTGCCAGCAGCTTAGCTCTGGCGGGACGGGTTTACAATGAGCAGTTCTTC.

This clonotype was seen repeatedly, ten times or more. In nucleotides, the CDR3 is TGTGCCAGCAGCACGACCCGCCTATGGCTGTCAACTAATGAAAAACTGTTTTTT. Translation: CASSTTRLWLSTNEKLFF. The rearrangement links TRBV3-1 to TRBJ1-4; no firm D call. Trimming took 5 bases from V and 0 from J, leaving 19 bases between them. Germline lookup yields CDR1 LGHDT and CDR2 YNNKEL (reference sequence). This CDR3 contains 18 residues.

The gene calls are TRBV15 and TRBJ2-3; D tentatively fits TRBD1 or TRBD2 (5 bases each). V lost 3 bases and J lost 4, with 11 bases in between. Germline V lookup: CDR1 LNHNV, CDR2 YYDKDF (reference sequence). This CDR3 is 14 amino acids long. The CDR3 DNA reads as TGTGCCACCAGCAGGGCGTTGGGGGCAGATACGCAGTATTTT. As protein: CATSRALGADTQYF. Combining the CDR3 with reference TRBV15 and TRBJ2-3 gives the whole variable domain DAMVIQNPRYQVTQFGKPVTLSCSQTLNHNVMYWYQQKSSQAPKLLFHYYDKDFNNEADTPDNFQSRRPNTSFCFLDIRSPGLGDTAMYLCATSRALGADTQYFGPGTRLTVL.

This clonotype has just a few counts. The chain employs TRBV4-2 and TRBJ2-1; 8 bases match TRBD2. CDR3 length: 15 residues. Looked up from germline, CDR1 is LGHNA and CDR2 is YNFKEQ. V trimming: 4 bases; J trimming: 2 bases; junction bases outside the gene matches: 4. The CDR3: CASSLSGSAYNEQFF. CDR3 DNA sequence: TGTGCCAGCAGCCTCAGCGGGAGTGCCTACAATGAGCAGTTCTTC.

This clonotype was seen a few times. This chain joins TRBV28 and TRBJ2-1; tentatively, D is TRBD1 or TRBD2 (5 bases each). Trimming took 6 bases from V and 0 from J, leaving 18 bases between them. From germline, CDR1 is MDHEN and CDR2 SYDVKM. The CDR3 is made up of 17 amino acids. The CDR3 DNA follows: TGTGCCAGCAGGGCCGGGGCCAGGGCCAGCTCCTACAATGAGCAGTTCTTC. Translation: CASRAGARASSYNEQFF.

This clonotype occurred many times. This chain connects TRBV7-2 to TRBJ1-1; TRBD1 might be the D (6 bases). V gave up 8 bases and J gave up 4 bases, with 14 bases separating them. This CDR3 spans 13 amino acids. The germline CDR1 and CDR2 sequences are SGHTA and FQGNSA. CDR3 in amino acids: CASGWGASTEAFF. DNA of the CDR3: TGTGCCAGCGGATGGGGGGCGAGCACTGAAGCTTTCTTT.

The chain carries TRBV12-3 or TRBV12-4 and TRBJ1-1; TRBD1 matches 10 bases. The V gene end was trimmed by 5 bases and the J gene end by 4 bases; junction bases not matched to a gene: 7. CDR3 size: 15 residues. CDR3 sequence: CASSPTTGGITEAFF. The DNA of the CDR3 is TGTGCCAGCAGTCCTACGACAGGGGGCATCACTGAAGCTTTCTTT.

Ten or more counts support this clonotype. V usage is TRBV27 and J usage is TRBJ1-5; a possible D gene is TRBD1 (6 bases). V was pared by 3 bases and J by 5 bases, with 11 bases between. The CDR3 consists of 14 residues. Germline CDR1 reads MNHEY; CDR2 reads SMNVEV (reference sequence). The CDR3 sequence: CASSLRGAYQPQHF. Here the CDR3 DNA reads TGTGCCAGCAGTTTGCGGGGGGCGTATCAGCCCCAGCATTTT.

This clonotype turned up a few times. V and J are TRBV7-2 and TRBJ1-5; D is possibly TRBD1 (5 bases). Trimming took off 5 bases at V and 3 bases at J, with 11 bases between the two ends. CDR1 and CDR2 from the germline V gene are SGHTA and FQGNSA. CDR3 length equals 14 residues. DNA of the CDR3: TGTGCCAGCAGCCCACAGGCGGACAATCAGCCCCAGCATTTT. Translated, it gives CASSPQADNQPQHF.

The chain combines TRBV5-1 with TRBJ1-1, with D possibly being TRBD1 (5 bases). With 1 base removed from V and 3 bases from J, the gap between germline ends came to 10 bases. The CDR3 spans 14 residues. CDR1 SGHRS and CDR2 YFSETQ come from the germline V gene. The DNA for the CDR3 is TGCGCCAGCAGCTTGAAAGGGGTCGACACTGAAGCTTTCTTT. It specifies CASSLKGVDTEAFF.

This clonotype was recorded a few times. The chain has TRBV6-2 or TRBV6-3 and TRBJ2-1, with D maybe TRBD2 (6 bases). The CDR3 totals 18 residues. Trimming shortened V by 6 bases and J by 3 bases, and 24 bases separated the two germline ends. Per germline, CDR1 MNHEY and CDR2 SVGEGT. CDR3 amino acids: CASSRLRLGTLNYNEQFF. Here the CDR3 DNA reads TGTGCCAGCAGCCGCCTCCGACTAGGAACCCTAAACTACAATGAGCAGTTCTTC.

The gene calls are TRBV19 and TRBJ1-5, with D perhaps TRBD1 (5 bases). Germline-derived CDR1 and CDR2 are LNHDA and SQIVND (reference sequence). Trimming stripped 3 bases from V and 2 bases from J, with 8 bases between. The CDR3 length is 14 residues. The DNA of the CDR3 is TGTGCCAGTAGTATTGTGGGGGGCAATCAGCCCCAGCATTTT. Translation gives CASSIVGGNQPQHF.

A few counts support this clonotype. The V gene is TRBV12-3 or TRBV12-4, the J gene TRBJ2-1, with a possible D match to TRBD1 (5 bases). CDR3 length equals 14 residues. V dropped 2 bases and J dropped 9 bases, with 14 bases sitting between them. The CDR3 sequence is CASSLKSGWGEQFF. CDR3 sequence (DNA): TGTGCCAGCAGTTTAAAGTCAGGGTGGGGTGAGCAGTTCTTC.

The chain couples TRBV20-1 to TRBJ2-1; D unclear. The germline V gene encodes CDR1 DFQATT and CDR2 SNEGSKA (reference sequence). Trimming pared 0 bases from V and 1 base from J, leaving 16 bases between. This CDR3 has 17 residues. CDR3 coding DNA: TGCAGTGCTAGAGATATAATACGTTCCGCTTCCTACAATGAGCAGTTCTTC. Its protein product is CSARDIIRSASYNEQFF.

The V and J genes are TRBV12-3 or TRBV12-4 and TRBJ2-3; TRBD2 aligns across 10 bases. J was trimmed by 4 bases and V by 3 bases; bases with no gene match: 10. CDR3 length: 17 residues. CDR3 region: CASSFHPGTSDSDTQYF. In nucleotides, the CDR3 is TGTGCCAGCAGTTTTCACCCCGGGACTAGCGACTCAGATACGCAGTATTTT.